This T cell receptor (beta chain) was recorded in a study of OX40 agonist ivuxolimab in advanced cancers. Measured with immunoSEQ multiplex PCR; TCRdb has only the in-frame clones, and not every one. Of around 70,000 clones in the sample, around 80% were seen once. The sequence came from an adult with an advanced solid tumor such as melanoma, head and neck, liver or kidney cancer. The material was CD4+ or CD8+ T cells sorted from blood, obtained in a trial of the OX40 agonist ivuxolimab.

The CDR3 nucleotides are TGCGCCAGCAGCCAAGGCCCAGGGCGACCAAACATTCAGTACTTC. Translated, it gives CASSQGPGRPNIQYF. The chain joins TRBV4-3 to TRBJ2-4, with D maybe TRBD1 (5 bases). Germline V gives CDR1 LGHNA, CDR2 YSLEER. V was clipped by 1 base and J by 6 bases, with 13 bases between them. The CDR3 consists of 15 residues.